The rows below give T cell receptor beta chains drawn from one sample of a study of cytomegalovirus exposure and HLA in healthy donors. The table came from immunoSEQ multiplex PCR; TCRdb's copy has only in-frame clones and leaves some out. The top ten clones hold over 1.5% of a sample with some 130,000 clones, about 66% of them seen once. The specimen sequenced was PBMCs. Receptors originate from a human donor in good health. The CDR3 runs from the conserved cysteine through the conserved F or W. The D gene is left open where the match is weak. Clone size appears in some rows only: once, few, many, or a class for an expanded clone.

d_gene: NA
v_gene: TRBV18
abundance: NA
j_gene: TRBJ2-7
len: 14
CDR3nt: TGTGCCAGCTCACCACCGGCTAGCTCGGGCGAGCAGTACTTC
CDR3aa: CASSPPASSGEQYF

d_gene: TRBD2
v_gene: TRBV9
abundance: NA
j_gene: TRBJ2-3
len: 15
CDR3nt: TGTGCCAGCAGCGCTTTAGCGGGAGGGGGGGATACGCAGTATTTT
CDR3aa: CASSALAGGGDTQYF

d_gene: NA
v_gene: TRBV7-3
abundance: NA
j_gene: TRBJ2-2
len: 16
CDR3nt: TGTGCCAGCAGTCCCATCACAGGAATGAACACCGGGGAGCTGTTTTTT
CDR3aa: CASSPITGMNTGELFF

d_gene: TRBD1
v_gene: TRBV28
abundance: NA
j_gene: TRBJ1-1
len: 15
CDR3nt: TGTGCCAGCAGTTCGACAGGGATCCTGGGGGGTGAAGCTTTCTTT
CDR3aa: CASSSTGILGGEAFF

d_gene: NA
v_gene: TRBV2
abundance: NA
j_gene: TRBJ2-2
len: 13
CDR3nt: TGTGCCAGCAGAGTTCTAGCGACCGGGGAGCTGTTTTTT
CDR3aa: CASRVLATGELFF

d_gene: NA
v_gene: TRBV29-1
abundance: few
j_gene: TRBJ2-7
len: 13
CDR3nt: TGCAGCGTGTTCCTAGGGGCCTCCTACGAGCAGTACTTC
CDR3aa: CSVFLGASYEQYF

d_gene: NA
v_gene: TRBV5-4
abundance: few
j_gene: TRBJ2-7
len: 12
CDR3nt: TGTGCCAGCAGCTTGACGGGGAGCGAGCAGTACTTC
CDR3aa: CASSLTGSEQYF

d_gene: NA
v_gene: TRBV28
abundance: few
j_gene: TRBJ1-5
len: 12
CDR3nt: TGTGCCAGCACAGAGGGAGACCAGCCCCAGCATTTT
CDR3aa: CASTEGDQPQHF

d_gene: TRBD2
v_gene: TRBV2
abundance: NA
j_gene: TRBJ2-7
len: 13
CDR3nt: TGTGCCAGCAGGAAGACTAGCGGGATGGAGCAGTACTTC
CDR3aa: CASRKTSGMEQYF

d_gene: TRBD1
v_gene: TRBV9
abundance: NA
j_gene: TRBJ1-1
len: 15
CDR3nt: TGTGCCAGCAGCGGACAGGGATTTGAGAACACTGAAGCTTTCTTT
CDR3aa: CASSGQGFENTEAFF

d_gene: NA
v_gene: TRBV19
abundance: NA
j_gene: TRBJ1-1
len: 14
CDR3nt: TGTGCCAGTAGTATATATCAGGGGAAGACTGAAGCTTTCTTT
CDR3aa: CASSIYQGKTEAFF

d_gene: NA
v_gene: TRBV19
abundance: NA
j_gene: TRBJ2-7
len: 12
CDR3nt: TGTGCCAGTCGCGGGGAGTTCCTTGAGCAGTACTTC
CDR3aa: CASRGEFLEQYF

d_gene: NA
v_gene: TRBV6-1
abundance: NA
j_gene: TRBJ2-5
len: 13
CDR3nt: TGTGCCAGCAGTGACTCGCAGCAAGAGACCCAGTACTTC
CDR3aa: CASSDSQQETQYF

d_gene: TRBD1
v_gene: TRBV5-6
abundance: NA
j_gene: TRBJ1-5
len: 15
CDR3nt: TGTGCCAGCAGCTTCGGACAGGGGGTGTTTCAGCCCCAGCATTTT
CDR3aa: CASSFGQGVFQPQHF

d_gene: NA
v_gene: TRBV20-1
abundance: NA
j_gene: TRBJ2-5
len: 11
CDR3nt: TGCAGTGCTAGATCTTTAGAGACCCAGTACTTC
CDR3aa: CSARSLETQYF

d_gene: NA
v_gene: TRBV7-9
abundance: NA
j_gene: TRBJ2-3
len: 16
CDR3nt: TGTGCCAGCAATAACCCGTCCAGCGGGAGCACAGATACGCAGTATTTT
CDR3aa: CASNNPSSGSTDTQYF

d_gene: TRBD2
v_gene: TRBV6-4
abundance: NA
j_gene: TRBJ2-1
len: 18
CDR3nt: TGTGCCAGCAGTGACGTAAGCGGGAGGCTAGAATCCTACAATGAGCAGTTCTTC
CDR3aa: CASSDVSGRLESYNEQFF

d_gene: NA
v_gene: TRBV13
abundance: NA
j_gene: TRBJ2-3
len: 16
CDR3nt: TGTGCCAGCAGCTTATTAGTGCCCGCAAACACAGATACGCAGTATTTT
CDR3aa: CASSLLVPANTDTQYF

d_gene: TRBD1
v_gene: TRBV19
abundance: NA
j_gene: TRBJ2-7
len: 14
CDR3nt: TGTACCAGTAGTAAGACAGGGGGGTCCTACGAGCAGTACTTC
CDR3aa: CTSSKTGGSYEQYF

d_gene: TRBD1
v_gene: TRBV19
abundance: few
j_gene: TRBJ1-4
len: 15
CDR3nt: TGTGCCAGTAGTATCCGGACAGGGGTTAATGAAAAACTGTTTTTT
CDR3aa: CASSIRTGVNEKLFF

d_gene: NA
v_gene: TRBV6-1
abundance: NA
j_gene: TRBJ1-2
len: 14
CDR3nt: TGTGCCAGCAGTGATGTTGGACAGTTGTATGGCTACACCTTC
CDR3aa: CASSDVGQLYGYTF

d_gene: TRBD2
v_gene: TRBV5-4
abundance: NA
j_gene: TRBJ2-7
len: 16
CDR3nt: TGTGCCAGCAGCCCAGGGACTAGCGGGAGCTCCTACGAGCAGTACTTC
CDR3aa: CASSPGTSGSSYEQYF

d_gene: TRBD2
v_gene: TRBV29-1
abundance: few
j_gene: TRBJ2-1
len: 13
CDR3nt: TGCAGCGTTGCCGGGGGGATCCCCAATGAGCAGTTCTTC
CDR3aa: CSVAGGIPNEQFF

d_gene: NA
v_gene: TRBV5-4
abundance: NA
j_gene: TRBJ1-2
len: 15
CDR3nt: TGTGCCAGCAGCTCACACGCCAGGGCTGACTATGGCTACACCTTC
CDR3aa: CASSSHARADYGYTF

d_gene: NA
v_gene: TRBV28
abundance: NA
j_gene: TRBJ1-5
len: 17
CDR3nt: TGTGCCAGCACTACCACGTCAGGGAACAGTCGCAATCAGCCCCAGCATTTT
CDR3aa: CASTTTSGNSRNQPQHF

d_gene: NA
v_gene: TRBV11-2
abundance: few
j_gene: TRBJ2-7
len: 13
CDR3nt: TGTGCCAGCAGCTTACCCCAGATTTACGAGCAGTACTTC
CDR3aa: CASSLPQIYEQYF

d_gene: TRBD1
v_gene: TRBV10-3
abundance: NA
j_gene: TRBJ2-7
len: 13
CDR3nt: TGTGCCATCAGCCTCGGACAGGGTAACGAGCAGTACTTC
CDR3aa: CAISLGQGNEQYF

d_gene: TRBD2
v_gene: TRBV7-2
abundance: few
j_gene: TRBJ2-3
len: 16
CDR3nt: TGTGCCAGCAGCTTAGCGACGGGGGGGGGCGCAGATACGCAGTATTTT
CDR3aa: CASSLATGGGADTQYF

d_gene: TRBD1
v_gene: TRBV6-5
abundance: once
j_gene: TRBJ1-5
len: 14
CDR3nt: TGTGCCAGCGGGATGACAGGGAGCAATCAGCCCCAGCATTTT
CDR3aa: CASGMTGSNQPQHF

d_gene: NA
v_gene: TRBV28
abundance: NA
j_gene: TRBJ1-2
len: 14
CDR3nt: TGTGCCAGCAGTACCGGGACACCGAACTATGGCTACACCTTC
CDR3aa: CASSTGTPNYGYTF

d_gene: NA
v_gene: TRBV4-1
abundance: NA
j_gene: TRBJ2-5
len: 14
CDR3nt: TGCGCCAGCAGCCAAGTTCACAACCAAGAGACCCAGTACTTC
CDR3aa: CASSQVHNQETQYF

d_gene: NA
v_gene: TRBV28
abundance: NA
j_gene: TRBJ1-2
len: 14
CDR3nt: TGTGCCAGCAGTTTACTCTCAGGGGACTATGGCTACACCTTC
CDR3aa: CASSLLSGDYGYTF

d_gene: NA
v_gene: TRBV5-6
abundance: once
j_gene: TRBJ1-4
len: 17
CDR3nt: TGTGCCAGCAGCTTGAGATTGAGACCGGGATTCGGGGAAAAACTGTTTTTT
CDR3aa: CASSLRLRPGFGEKLFF